The present entry profiles one T cell receptor (beta chain) with its context. This sample is part of a study of shared clonotypes between healthy human individuals. Method: immunoSEQ multiplex PCR; TCRdb's copy keeps in-frame clones and lacks some. Of roughly 200,000 clones detected, 65% to 80% appear once; the ten largest clones hold less than 11%. Germline V gives CDR1 SGHTA, CDR2 FQGTGA. V lost 0 bases, J lost 0 bases, and 5 bases lay in between. This CDR3 spans 14 amino acids. The V gene is TRBV7-3, the J gene TRBJ1-2; D remains unclear. The sample comprised memory CD4+ T cells sorted from blood. Subset reported: CD45RA-negative fraction. This TCR derives from a man aged 25-45 years in good health. The CDR3 sequence is CASSLTKANYGYTF. The CDR3 DNA reads TGTGCCAGCAGCTTAACAAAAGCTAACTATGGCTACACCTTC.